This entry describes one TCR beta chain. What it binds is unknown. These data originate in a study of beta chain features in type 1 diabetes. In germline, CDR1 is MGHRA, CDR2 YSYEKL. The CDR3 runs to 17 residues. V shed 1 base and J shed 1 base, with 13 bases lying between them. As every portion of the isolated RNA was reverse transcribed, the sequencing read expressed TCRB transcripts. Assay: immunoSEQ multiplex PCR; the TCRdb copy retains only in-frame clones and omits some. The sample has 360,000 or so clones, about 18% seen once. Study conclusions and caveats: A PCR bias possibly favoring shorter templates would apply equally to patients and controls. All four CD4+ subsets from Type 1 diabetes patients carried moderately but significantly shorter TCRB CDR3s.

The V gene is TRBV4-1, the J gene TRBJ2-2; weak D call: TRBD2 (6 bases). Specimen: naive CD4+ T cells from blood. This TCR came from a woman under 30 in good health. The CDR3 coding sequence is TGCGCCAGCAGCCAAGTCCGCGGGACTCTGAACACCGGGGAGCTGTTTTTT. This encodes CASSQVRGTLNTGELFF.